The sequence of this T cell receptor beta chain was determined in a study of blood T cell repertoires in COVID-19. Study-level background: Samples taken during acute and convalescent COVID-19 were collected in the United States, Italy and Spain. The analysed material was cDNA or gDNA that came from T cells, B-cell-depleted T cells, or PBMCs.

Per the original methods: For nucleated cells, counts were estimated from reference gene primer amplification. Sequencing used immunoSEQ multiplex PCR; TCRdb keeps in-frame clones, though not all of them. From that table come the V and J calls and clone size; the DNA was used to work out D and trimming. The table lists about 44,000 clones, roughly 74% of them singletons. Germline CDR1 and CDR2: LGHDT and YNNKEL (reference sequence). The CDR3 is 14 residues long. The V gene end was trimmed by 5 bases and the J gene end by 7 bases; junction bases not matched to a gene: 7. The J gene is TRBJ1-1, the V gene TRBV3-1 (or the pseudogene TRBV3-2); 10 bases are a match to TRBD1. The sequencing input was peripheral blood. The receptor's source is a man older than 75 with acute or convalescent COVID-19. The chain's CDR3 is CASSNDRGRGEAFF. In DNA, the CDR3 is TGTGCCAGCAGCAACGACAGGGGGCGCGGTGAAGCTTTCTTT.